The 21 T cell receptor beta chains given below trace back to one sample, sequenced in a study of glioma-infiltrating T cells after dendritic cell vaccination. Described time point: after dendritic cell vaccination, including at tumor progression/relapse. Clones were read by immunoSEQ multiplex PCR, and TCRdb kept only the in-frame ones, dropping some. The data contain 50,000 to 65,000 clones, over 65% of them singletons. Specimen: blood, collected after dendritic cell vaccination. Every receptor here comes from a human donor with glioblastoma.

This chain uses TRBV11-3 with TRBJ2-2, with 7 positions matching TRBD2. Germline V gives CDR1 SGHNT, CDR2 YENEEA. CDR3 size: 16 residues. After removal of 5 bases from V and 9 bases from J, the junction contained 15 bases not matched to a gene. The CDR3 loop is CASSAAGTILLRELFF. DNA for the CDR3: TGTGCCAGCAGCGCTGCTGGGACTATTCTCTTGAGGGAGCTGTTTTTT.

This chain connects TRBV7-2 to TRBJ2-3, with TRBD1 identical over 10 bases. J was trimmed by 3 bases and V by 2 bases; bases with no gene match: 5. Per the germline V gene, CDR1 is SGHTA and CDR2 is FQGNSA. CDR3 length: 16 amino acids. CDR3 residues: CASSLRDRGRTDTQYF. For the CDR3, the DNA is TGTGCCAGCAGCTTAAGGGACAGGGGTCGAACAGATACGCAGTATTTT.

V and J are TRBV6-6 and TRBJ2-3; 7 positions match TRBD2. The CDR3 spans 15 residues. Germline CDR1 reads MNHNY; CDR2 reads SVGAGI (reference sequence). Trimming at V came to 5 bases and at J to 2 bases, leaving 7 bases not matched to a gene. The CDR3 nucleotides are TGTGCCAGCAGTCCCCTCAGCGGGGCCACAGATACGCAGTATTTT. Its translation is CASSPLSGATDTQYF.

The chain combines TRBV7-2 with TRBJ2-7, with 10 positions matching TRBD1. The length of the CDR3 is 15 residues. The germline V gene has CDR1 SGHTA and CDR2 FQGNSA. Unmatched junction bases numbered 3, after V lost 2 bases and J lost 2 bases. The CDR3 region is CASSLIGTGAYEQYF. The CDR3, as DNA: TGTGCCAGCAGCTTAATTGGGACAGGGGCCTACGAGCAGTACTTC.

The rearrangement links TRBV4-1 to TRBJ1-4, with D maybe TRBD1 (5 bases). This CDR3 has 15 amino acids. Between the trimmed V and J ends, which lost 2 bases and 7 bases, there was a span of 14 bases. Germline V lookup: CDR1 MGHRA, CDR2 YSYEKL. As DNA, the CDR3 is TGCGCCAGCAGCCAACGGTTAGGGAGGGGTGAAAAACTGTTTTTT. Translated, it gives CASSQRLGRGEKLFF.

This chain links TRBV29-1 with TRBJ2-2; tentatively, D is TRBD2 (6 bases). The V gene lost 7 bases and the J gene lost 0 bases, with 12 bases spanning the gap. The CDR3 totals 14 residues. CDR1 is SQVTM, CDR2 ANQGSEA, per germline. Written as DNA, the CDR3 is TGCAGCGCCCGAACTAGCCCGAACACCGGGGAGCTGTTTTTT. Translating it yields CSARTSPNTGELFF.

The chain has TRBV11-3 and TRBJ2-2; 7 bases map to TRBD1. V shed 5 bases, J shed 3 bases, and the junction held 6 bases outside the gene matches. Germline V gene data show CDR1 as SGHNT and CDR2 as YENEEA. The CDR3 totals 15 residues. CDR3 nucleotides: TGTGCCAGCAGCCAAGTGCAGGGGGACACCGGGGAGCTGTTTTTT. Its protein product is CASSQVQGDTGELFF.

This chain uses TRBV5-1 with TRBJ1-1; 9 nucleotides match TRBD1. Germline trimming cut 3 bases from V and 3 bases from J; bases unmatched to any gene: 6. The CDR3 spans 15 residues. CDR1 and CDR2 from the germline V gene are SGHRS and YFSETQ. CDR3 coding DNA: TGCGCCAGCAGCTCCGGACAGGGGAGGTACACTGAAGCTTTCTTT. It encodes CASSSGQGRYTEAFF.

The J gene is TRBJ2-7, the V gene TRBV2, with a weak D call TRBD1 (6 bases). CDR3 length equals 15 residues. Trimming removed 1 base from V and 0 bases from J, with 10 bases in between. Germline CDR1 and CDR2: SNHLY and FYNNEI. The CDR3 DNA reads as TGTGCCAGCAGTGAAGTCGGACAGCTCTCCTACGAGCAGTACTTC. This encodes CASSEVGQLSYEQYF.

In the case of this clone: A read error may account for a junction end that differs from germline. J is TRBJ2-5 and V is TRBV2; 7 nucleotides match TRBD1. CDR1 SNHLY and CDR2 FYNNEI come from the germline V gene. CDR3 length: 14 amino acids. The CDR3: CASSGGQGEDTQYF. CDR3 DNA sequence: TGTGCCAGCAGTGGAGGGCAGGGGGAAGACACCCAGTACTTC.

This clone was found once. The chain employs TRBV5-8 and TRBJ2-3; D is undetermined. The CDR3 has 13 residues. Germline CDR1 and CDR2: SGHTS and YDEGEE. The germline V and J ends were trimmed by 4 bases and 2 bases, with 8 bases remaining between them. The CDR3 protein is CASSATVTDTQYF. In DNA, the CDR3 is TGTGCCAGCAGCGCCACGGTCACAGATACGCAGTATTTT.

This clone showed up just once. In DNA form, the CDR3 reads TGTGCCAGCAGCTCCGGCGATACTATACAGAACACCGGGGAGCTGTTTTTT. The encoded protein is CASSSGDTIQNTGELFF. The rearrangement uses TRBV11-2 and TRBJ2-2; no firm D call. Trimming cost V 4 bases and J 1 base, with 16 bases left between them. The CDR3 is made up of 17 amino acids. CDR1 SGHAT and CDR2 FQNNGV come from the germline V gene.

The rearrangement joins TRBV18 to TRBJ2-7, with D possibly matching TRBD1 (6 bases). V lost 4 bases and J 6 bases, leaving 10 bases between the germline ends. This CDR3 comprises 12 residues. Germline CDR1 KGHSH, CDR2 LQKENI. The DNA for the CDR3 is TGTGCCAGCTCACTTTACAGGGTCGAGCAGTACTTC. It is translated as CASSLYRVEQYF.

The rearrangement uses TRBV28 and TRBJ1-3; a weak D match, TRBD1 (5 bases). Germline lookup yields CDR1 MDHEN and CDR2 SYDVKM. V was trimmed by 7 bases and J by 3 bases, leaving 19 bases between them. The CDR3 sequence is 16 residues long. The CDR3 region is CASTPRSKGIGNTIYF. The CDR3 DNA reads TGTGCCAGCACTCCACGCTCGAAGGGGATTGGAAACACCATATATTTT.

This clone appeared once. The rearrangement joins TRBV9 to TRBJ1-3, with 9 bases that match TRBD1. V shed 0 bases and J 1 base; nucleotides not matched to a gene: 5. The CDR3 length is 17 residues. Germline V gene sequence: CDR1 SGDLS, CDR2 YYNGEE. The CDR3 sequence is CASSVEWDRVSGNTIYF. CDR3 sequence (DNA): TGTGCCAGCAGCGTAGAGTGGGACAGGGTTTCTGGAAACACCATATATTTT.

The J gene is TRBJ1-2, the V gene TRBV28; D is ambiguous. Trimming shortened V by 1 base and J by 2 bases, and 11 bases separated the two germline ends. The CDR3 consists of 15 residues. The V gene's germline CDR1 is MDHEN and CDR2 SYDVKM. This CDR3 reads CASSLSFRQNYGYTF. CDR3 DNA: TGTGCCAGCAGTTTATCTTTTCGTCAGAACTATGGCTACACCTTC.

This clone was recorded once. The gene calls are TRBV7-9 and TRBJ2-7, with 7 nucleotides matching TRBD2. CDR3 length equals 15 residues. J was trimmed by 4 bases and V by 2 bases; bases with no gene match: 8. Germline V lookup: CDR1 SEHNR, CDR2 FQNEAQ (reference sequence). CDR3 nucleotide sequence: TGTGCCAGCAGCTTATTCCGCGGGGGAGAGTACGAGCAGTACTTC. Its protein is CASSLFRGGEYEQYF.

This chain uses TRBV13 with TRBJ2-1; 15 bases fit TRBD2. The J segment lost 4 bases and the V segment lost 4 bases, leaving 11 bases of the junction unmatched. CDR3 length: 19 amino acids. Germline loops: CDR1 PRHDT, CDR2 FYEKMQ (reference sequence). The DNA for the CDR3 is TGTGCCAGCAGCTCGTGGGGGACTAGCGGGGGGCATAGATACAATGAGCAGTTCTTC. It codes for CASSSWGTSGGHRYNEQFF.

The chain combines TRBV7-9 with TRBJ2-2, with unresolved D. The germline V gene encodes CDR1 SEHNR and CDR2 FQNEAQ (reference sequence). The CDR3 has 12 amino acids. With 3 bases removed from V and 6 bases from J, the gap between germline ends came to 5 bases. CDR3 amino acids: CASSFGPGELFF. The CDR3 DNA reads as TGTGCCAGCAGCTTCGGTCCCGGGGAGCTGTTTTTT.

The chain carries TRBV27 and TRBJ2-1; 11 nucleotides agree with TRBD2. The CDR3 totals 14 residues. Germline trimming cut 6 bases from V and 6 bases from J; bases unmatched to any gene: 4. Germline V CDR1 and CDR2: MNHEY, SMNVEV (reference sequence). The CDR3 nucleotides are TGTGCCAGCAGGGGACTAGCGGCTTCCAATGAGCAGTTCTTC. Translated: CASRGLAASNEQFF.

As for this clone: One end of the junction is discordant with germline, which a read error may explain. Distinct nucleotide sequences in the sample also encode this CDR3. The chain uses TRBV7-9 and TRBJ1-6; D unclear. Germline V gene sequence: CDR1 SEHNR, CDR2 FQNEAQ (reference sequence). This CDR3 is built from 14 residues. The CDR3 DNA follows: TGTGCCAGCAGCTTAGGGGGAGATAATTCCCCCCTCCACTTT. Translated, it gives CASSLGGDNSPLHF.